Following are 30 T cell receptor beta chains from one sample sequenced in a study of somatic mutations in cytotoxic T cells in rheumatoid arthritis. Clones were read by immunoSEQ multiplex PCR, and TCRdb kept only the in-frame ones, dropping some. The data hold approximately 11,000 clones, with 65% to 80% observed a single time. Sequenced input: CD8+ T cells sorted from blood. These receptors were collected from an adult with rheumatoid arthritis.

This chain links TRBV6-1 with TRBJ2-7, with 7 nucleotides matching TRBD1. With 2 bases clipped from V and 3 bases from J, the junction kept 10 bases outside the gene matches. CDR1 and CDR2 from the germline V gene are MNHNS and SASEGT. The CDR3 loop spans 16 amino acids. This CDR3 reads CASSENEGQAVYEQYF. As DNA, the CDR3 is TGTGCCAGCAGTGAAAATGAAGGACAGGCCGTCTACGAGCAGTACTTC.

The chain couples TRBV28 to TRBJ2-6; D ambiguous. Germline CDR1 reads MDHEN; CDR2 reads SYDVKM. This CDR3 comprises 16 residues. The germline V and J ends were trimmed by 3 bases and 0 bases, with 9 bases remaining between them. The CDR3 spells CASSFPYLSGANVLTF. The DNA of the CDR3 is TGTGCCAGCAGTTTCCCCTACCTCTCTGGGGCCAACGTCCTGACTTTC.

The rearrangement links TRBV15 to TRBJ1-2, with 7 bases that match TRBD1. This CDR3 contains 13 residues. Trimming removed 5 bases from V and 4 bases from J; junction bases left unmatched: 4. Germline V gene data show CDR1 as LNHNV and CDR2 as YYDKDF (reference sequence). The CDR3 loop is CATSRQGGYGYTF. The CDR3 DNA is TGTGCCACCAGCCGACAGGGCGGCTATGGCTACACCTTC. The whole variable domain, remainder taken from reference TRBV15 and TRBJ1-2, is DAMVIQNPRYQVTQFGKPVTLSCSQTLNHNVMYWYQQKSSQAPKLLFHYYDKDFNNEADTPDNFQSRRPNTSFCFLDIRSPGLGDTAMYLCATSRQGGYGYTFGSGTRLTVV.

V gene TRBV28 combines with J gene TRBJ2-7; weak D call: TRBD2 (6 bases). This CDR3 has 14 amino acids. V was trimmed by 6 bases and J by 0 bases, leaving 12 bases between them. The V gene's germline CDR1 is MDHEN and CDR2 SYDVKM. As DNA, the CDR3 is TGTGCCAGCAGGATTAGCGGAAGCTCCTACGAGCAGTACTTC. It is translated as CASRISGSSYEQYF.

The chain couples TRBV7-8 to TRBJ2-6; possible D gene TRBD1, 5 bases. CDR1 and CDR2 from the germline V gene are SGHVS and FQNEAQ. V lost 5 bases and J 0 bases, leaving 17 bases between the germline ends. This CDR3 contains 18 residues. CDR3: CASSPRRGHLSGANVLTF. CDR3 bases: TGTGCCAGCAGCCCTCGCCGCGGACATCTCTCTGGGGCCAACGTCCTGACTTTC. The variable domain in full, with the rest retrieved from reference TRBV7-8 and TRBJ2-6, is GAGVSQSPRYKVAKRGQDVALRCDPISGHVSLFWYQQALGQGPEFLTYFQNEAQLDKSGLPSDRFFAERPEGSVSTLKIQRTQQEDSAVYLCASSPRRGHLSGANVLTFGAGSRLTVL.

The chain's CDR3 is CASSVGSYSNQPQHF. In DNA, the CDR3 is TGTGCCAGCAGCGTAGGCAGCTATAGCAATCAGCCCCAGCATTTT. The chain couples TRBV9 to TRBJ1-5; D call uncertain. This CDR3 is built from 15 residues. The germline V gene encodes CDR1 SGDLS and CDR2 YYNGEE. Trimming removed 0 bases at V and 0 bases at J, with 7 bases between. Supplemented by reference TRBV9 and TRBJ1-5, the full variable domain reads DSGVTQTPKHLITATGQRVTLRCSPRSGDLSVYWYQQSLDQGLQFLIQYYNGEERAKGNILERFSAQQFPDLHSELNLSSLELGDSALYFCASSVGSYSNQPQHFGDGTRLSIL.

The genes are TRBV5-6 and TRBJ1-2; D remains unclear. Deletions cut 5 bases from V and 2 bases from J, with 16 bases between. Germline lookup yields CDR1 SGHDT and CDR2 YYEEEE. The CDR3 spans 15 residues. CDR3 region: CASRGRAAENYGYTF. In nucleotides, the CDR3 is TGTGCCAGCAGAGGAAGGGCGGCAGAGAACTATGGCTACACCTTC.

The chain uses TRBV13 and TRBJ1-6; D is unresolved. CDR1 PRHDT and CDR2 FYEKMQ come from the germline V gene (reference sequence). Trimming removed 0 bases at V and 14 bases at J, with 8 bases between. The CDR3 contains 12 residues. The CDR3 bases are TGTGCCAGCAGCTTAGGCCCGGAATCCCTCCACTTT. Protein product: CASSLGPESLHF. The full variable domain, with the rest looked up from reference TRBV13 and TRBJ1-6, is AAGVIQSPRHLIKEKRETATLKCYPIPRHDTVYWYQQGPGQDPQFLISFYEKMQSDKGSIPDRFSAQQFSDYHSELNMSSLELGDSALYFCASSLGPESLHFGNGTRLTVT.

This clone was observed a handful of times. The rearrangement uses TRBV29-1 and TRBJ1-1; 9 nucleotides agree with TRBD1. The CDR3 spans 15 residues. V gave up 3 bases and J gave up 4 bases; unmatched junction bases: 9. CDR1 and CDR2 (germline): SQVTM, ANQGSEA. The CDR3 bases are TGCAGCGTTGAGGGGACAGGGCGCGAAGGCACTGAAGCTTTCTTT. Protein product: CSVEGTGREGTEAFF.

The genes are TRBV27 and TRBJ1-2, with TRBD1 matching 7 bases. Germline CDR1 is MNHEY and CDR2 is SMNVEV (reference sequence). J gave up 7 bases and V 2 bases, and 7 bases lay outside the gene matches. The CDR3 length is 14 residues. The CDR3 DNA reads as TGTGCCAGCAGTTTAGTAGGGGGCCAACTTGGCTACACCTTC. Translated, it gives CASSLVGGQLGYTF.

The rearrangement links TRBV7-8 to TRBJ2-1; D may be TRBD2 (7 bases). The germline gives CDR1 SGHVS, CDR2 FQNEAQ. The CDR3 loop spans 17 amino acids. V lost 5 bases and J 8 bases, leaving 25 bases between the germline ends. The chain's CDR3 is CASSPLRRAGRGDEQFF. The CDR3 DNA reads TGTGCCAGCAGCCCCCTCCGTAGGGCGGGGAGGGGGGATGAGCAGTTCTTC.

The J gene is TRBJ1-4, the V gene TRBV7-9; possibly TRBD1 for D (5 bases). Germline CDR1 reads SEHNR; CDR2 reads FQNEAQ (reference sequence). With 3 bases removed from V and 7 bases from J, the gap between germline ends came to 12 bases. This CDR3 is built from 14 residues. The CDR3 coding sequence is TGTGCCAGCAGCTTGGCAGGGCTTCTTGAAAAACTGTTTTTT. Its translation: CASSLAGLLEKLFF.

This clone was counted once. The genes are TRBV4-1 and TRBJ1-1; 8 nucleotides agree with TRBD1. The V segment lost 4 bases and the J segment 0 bases; nucleotides outside the gene matches: 10. The germline V gene has CDR1 MGHRA and CDR2 YSYEKL. The CDR3 sequence is 17 residues long. The CDR3 is CASSLSGTGLMNTEAFF. The CDR3 region has the DNA TGCGCCAGCAGCCTCTCCGGGACAGGACTCATGAACACTGAAGCTTTCTTT.

The table lists this clone with a count of one. The chain combines TRBV4-3 with TRBJ2-3; 12 bases align to TRBD2. Germline CDR1 LGHNA, CDR2 YSLEER. The CDR3 runs 17 residues. V was pared by 4 bases and J by 4 bases, with 9 bases of the junction left unmatched. The CDR3 DNA reads as TGCGCCAGCAGCCCAGGGGCCGGACTAGCGGGGTCAGATACGCAGTATTTT. Amino acid sequence: CASSPGAGLAGSDTQYF.

The chain is built from TRBV10-3 and TRBJ2-1, with TRBD2 as a possible D gene (5 bases). Per the germline V gene, CDR1 is ENHRY and CDR2 is SYGVKD. The CDR3 is 17 amino acids. With 7 bases removed from V and 0 bases from J, the gap between germline ends came to 19 bases. CDR3 coding DNA: TGTGCCATCACGCAGCGATTTGACGGGGACTCCTACAATGAGCAGTTCTTC. Amino acids: CAITQRFDGDSYNEQFF.

The chain is built from TRBV7-2 and TRBJ2-2; D is undetermined. CDR3 length: 16 residues. Deletions cut 4 bases from V and 4 bases from J, with 16 bases between. Germline CDR1 is SGHTA and CDR2 is FQGNSA. CDR3 region: CASSSFLGLATGELFF. In DNA form, the CDR3 reads TGTGCCAGCAGCTCCTTCTTGGGTTTGGCCACCGGGGAGCTGTTTTTT.

The V gene is TRBV4-1, the J gene TRBJ1-5; perhaps TRBD1 as D (5 bases). The germline V and J ends were trimmed by 1 base and 4 bases, with 11 bases remaining between them. The CDR3 is 15 amino acids. The germline CDR1 and CDR2 sequences are MGHRA and YSYEKL. The CDR3 region is CASSQVWQGNQPQHF. CDR3 in DNA: TGCGCCAGCAGCCAAGTTTGGCAGGGTAATCAGCCCCAGCATTTT.

The chain has TRBV5-6 and TRBJ1-1, with a possible D match to TRBD1 (6 bases). The CDR3 is made up of 16 amino acids. Trimming removed 7 bases from V and 2 bases from J, with 21 bases in between. Germline V gene sequence: CDR1 SGHDT, CDR2 YYEEEE. This chain's CDR3 is CASGWTVGGLNTEAFF. As DNA, the CDR3 is TGTGCCAGCGGATGGACCGTGGGGGGCCTTAACACTGAAGCTTTCTTT.

This chain uses TRBV7-9 with TRBJ1-5; 7 nucleotides agree with TRBD1. The CDR3 runs to 15 residues. Looked up from germline, CDR1 is SEHNR and CDR2 is FQNEAQ (reference sequence). V gave up 2 bases and J gave up 3 bases; unmatched junction bases: 4. CDR3 in amino acids: CASSLFRGVNQPQHF. Here the CDR3 DNA reads TGTGCCAGCAGCTTATTCAGGGGGGTCAATCAGCCCCAGCATTTT.

Relative to its sample, this clone is large. The gene calls are TRBV29-1 and TRBJ2-1; D remains ambiguous. The CDR3 length is 13 residues. Germline lookup yields CDR1 SQVTM and CDR2 ANQGSEA. V was trimmed by 2 bases and J by 3 bases, leaving 8 bases between them. This chain's CDR3 is CSVESPIYNEQFF. The DNA of the CDR3 is TGCAGCGTTGAAAGTCCCATCTACAATGAGCAGTTCTTC.

The chain links TRBV4-3 to TRBJ1-1, with a weak D call TRBD1 (6 bases). Germline loops: CDR1 LGHNA, CDR2 YSLEER. V was pared by 1 base and J by 1 base, with 10 bases between. There are 15 residues in the CDR3. Written as DNA, the CDR3 is TGCGCCAGCAGCCAAGGACGGACAGCGAACACTGAAGCTTTCTTT. As protein: CASSQGRTANTEAFF.

This clone has just a few counts. The V and J genes are TRBV27 and TRBJ2-7, with D maybe TRBD2 (6 bases). V gave up 3 bases and J gave up 1 base, with 16 bases separating them. The V gene's germline CDR1 is MNHEY and CDR2 SMNVEV (reference sequence). This CDR3 region has 16 residues. The CDR3 loop reads CASSFSSGEESYEQYF. The CDR3 nucleotides are TGTGCCAGCAGTTTCTCCTCGGGGGAAGAGTCCTACGAGCAGTACTTC.

This sequence joins TRBV29-1 and TRBJ2-7, with D perhaps TRBD2 (5 bases). V lost 3 bases and J 3 bases, leaving 18 bases between the germline ends. CDR1 SQVTM and CDR2 ANQGSEA come from the germline V gene. This CDR3 comprises 15 residues. The chain's CDR3 is CSVELSSGGLYEQYF. The CDR3 DNA reads TGCAGCGTTGAGCTCTCTTCGGGCGGACTCTACGAGCAGTACTTC.

This clone has more than one count but fewer than ten. The V gene is TRBV9, the J gene TRBJ2-1, with 11 nucleotides matching TRBD1. The V and J ends lost 1 base and 6 bases, in that order; junction bases with no gene match: 3. The length of the CDR3 is 15 residues. Germline values: CDR1 SGDLS, CDR2 YYNGEE. The CDR3 region is CASSVSGTGGNEQFF. CDR3 sequence (DNA): TGTGCCAGCAGCGTATCCGGGACAGGGGGCAATGAGCAGTTCTTC.

The genes are TRBV4-1 and TRBJ1-3; 9 bases are shared with TRBD1. J gave up 2 bases and V 5 bases, and 10 bases lay outside the gene matches. This CDR3 contains 17 residues. Germline CDR1 MGHRA, CDR2 YSYEKL. The CDR3 here is CASSNRGPEGPGNTIYF. CDR3 nucleotides: TGCGCCAGCAGCAACAGGGGGCCGGAGGGACCTGGAAACACCATATATTTT.

This rearrangement joins TRBV10-1 to TRBJ2-1; TRBD2 agrees at 10 bases. The CDR3 spans 14 residues. J was trimmed by 8 bases and V by 4 bases; bases with no gene match: 5. CDR1 is WNHNN and CDR2 is SYGVQD in the germline V gene (reference sequence). The CDR3 is CASSAAGGPDEQFF. DNA of the CDR3: TGCGCCAGCAGTGCAGCGGGAGGGCCCGATGAGCAGTTCTTC.

The chain combines TRBV10-2 with TRBJ2-3; TRBD2 matches at 7 bases. This CDR3 region has 16 residues. CDR1 is WSHSY, CDR2 SAAADI, per germline. With V trimmed by 10 bases and J by 4 bases, 17 bases remained unmatched. In DNA, the CDR3 is TGCGCCACCAACCCACCTCTCGCGGGAGTGGCAGATACGCAGTATTTT. Translating gives CATNPPLAGVADTQYF.

J is TRBJ2-3 and V is TRBV27, with 8 nucleotides matching TRBD2. This CDR3 spans 16 amino acids. Germline lookup yields CDR1 MNHEY and CDR2 SMNVEV (reference sequence). V shed 3 bases, J shed 8 bases, and the junction held 13 bases outside the gene matches. The CDR3, as DNA: TGTGCCAGCAGTTTTTTTCCGGGGGGGAGGTTTGGTACGCAGTATTTT. It translates to CASSFFPGGRFGTQYF.

The V call is TRBV9, the J call TRBJ2-7; 9 nucleotides agree with TRBD2. The CDR3 is made up of 17 amino acids. The V gene end was trimmed by 3 bases and the J gene end by 2 bases; junction bases not matched to a gene: 12. Germline loops: CDR1 SGDLS, CDR2 YYNGEE. DNA of the CDR3: TGTGCCAGCAGCGCCGGGACTAGCCCACGAAACACCTACGAGCAGTACTTC. Its protein product is CASSAGTSPRNTYEQYF.

The CDR3 DNA sequence: TGTGCCAGTAGTATCGGGGTGAACACTGAAGCTTTCTTT. Residues: CASSIGVNTEAFF. V and J are TRBV19 and TRBJ1-1, with D unclear. This CDR3 spans 13 amino acids. Trimming stripped 3 bases from V and 0 bases from J, with 5 bases between. Germline-derived CDR1 and CDR2 are LNHDA and SQIVND (reference sequence).